This TCR beta chain was recovered during a study of PD-1 and CTLA-4 blockade in melanoma. The assay was immunoSEQ multiplex PCR, and TCRdb's table has in-frame clones only and misses some. The sample contains tens of thousands of clones, 80% to 95% of which appear only once. With 3 bases clipped from V and 4 bases from J, the junction kept 10 bases outside the gene matches. The CDR3 runs 16 residues. The germline gives CDR1 SGDLS, CDR2 YYNGEE. The receptor was derived from a human donor with melanoma. This rearrangement joins TRBV9 to TRBJ1-3, with 7 bases aligning to TRBD1. This sample comprised CD8+ T cells from peripheral blood, obtained from a patient given anti-PD-1 treatment. CDR3 amino acids: CASSERQGLGGNTIYF. The CDR3 nucleotides read TGTGCCAGCAGCGAAAGACAGGGTCTAGGAGGAAACACCATATATTTT.